This T cell receptor beta chain stems from a study of CD4+ T cells in melanoma. Notes on the study in general: Neoantigen-specific CD4+ T cells in melanoma reportedly had diverse differentiation states.

Assay used: immunoSEQ multiplex PCR; TCRdb lists only in-frame clones, some missing. The data hold approximately 15,000 clones, with about 66% observed a single time. This CDR3 is 13 amino acids long. Trimming left V 9 bases short and J 8 bases short, with 19 bases between. Per the germline V gene, CDR1 is SGHAT and CDR2 is FQNNGV. This clone showed up just a few times. Its antigen is not identified. This receptor was identified in a human donor with melanoma. The sample comprised cells from a culture (not recorded whether cultured in vitro). The chain links TRBV11-2 to TRBJ1-1; no reliable D call. CDR3 nucleotide sequence: TGTGCCAGTAGGCGAATGCTAGCTCCCGAAGCTTTCTTT. Translated, it gives CASRRMLAPEAFF.